The 24 T cell receptor beta chains given below trace back to one sample, sequenced in a study of blood T cell repertoires in COVID-19. Measured with immunoSEQ multiplex PCR; TCRdb has only the in-frame clones, and not every one. There are 200,000 to 250,000 clones in the sample; more than 75% occur only once, and 5.9% lies in the top ten. Sequenced: peripheral blood. The receptors were gathered from a man aged 80 or over with acute or convalescent COVID-19.

Note on this clone: Other DNA sequences in the sample encode the same CDR3. The chain recombines TRBV6-5 with TRBJ1-5; weak D call: TRBD1 (5 bases). V dropped 6 bases and J dropped 1 base, with 10 bases sitting between them. Looked up from germline, CDR1 is MNHEY and CDR2 is SVGAGI. This CDR3 comprises 14 residues. CDR3 protein: CASRAGGSNQPQHF. The CDR3 coding sequence is TGTGCCAGCAGAGCGGGGGGGAGCAATCAGCCCCAGCATTTT.

This clone came up a few times. The J gene is TRBJ2-3, the V gene TRBV6-1; the D gene is possibly TRBD2 (5 bases). V lost 2 bases, J lost 5 bases, and 14 bases lay in between. CDR1 and CDR2 from the germline V gene are MNHNS and SASEGT. There are 15 residues in the CDR3. The CDR3 region has the DNA TGTGCCAGCAGTGAAACGAGTCCGGGAAAAGATACGCAGTATTTT. Residues: CASSETSPGKDTQYF.

V usage is TRBV7-9 and J usage is TRBJ2-2; TRBD1 might be the D (5 bases). In germline, CDR1 is SEHNR, CDR2 FQNEAQ (reference sequence). V was shortened by 5 bases and J by 3 bases, with 13 bases between the two germline ends. The CDR3 extends over 15 amino acids. CDR3 sequence: CASSLTATDTGELFF. The CDR3 DNA reads TGTGCCAGCAGCCTCACCGCGACAGACACCGGGGAGCTGTTTTTT. The whole variable domain, remainder taken from reference TRBV7-9 and TRBJ2-2, is DTGVSQNPRHKITKRGQNVTFRCDPISEHNRLYWYRQTLGQGPEFLTYFQNEAQLEKSRLLSDRFSAERPKGSFSTLEIQRTEQGDSAMYLCASSLTATDTGELFFGEGSRLTVL.

This chain joins TRBV3-1 (or the pseudogene TRBV3-2) and TRBJ2-7; 13 bases line up with TRBD2. J was trimmed by 2 bases and V by 4 bases; bases with no gene match: 2. Germline CDR1 LGHDT, CDR2 YNNKEL (reference sequence). The length of the CDR3 is 15 residues. The CDR3 sequence is CASSRGTSGTYEQYF. The CDR3 DNA reads TGTGCCAGCAGCCGAGGGACTAGCGGGACCTACGAGCAGTACTTC.

This chain uses TRBV19 with TRBJ2-5; 10 bases are shared with TRBD1. The length of the CDR3 is 14 residues. The junction had 2 bases not matched to a gene; V was cut back by 3 bases and J by 4 bases. CDR1 and CDR2 from the germline V gene are LNHDA and SQIVND (reference sequence). CDR3 in DNA: TGTGCCAGTAGTATGGACAGGGGGGGAGAGACCCAGTACTTC. This sequence encodes CASSMDRGGETQYF.

In this sample, this clone turned up a few times. The chain carries TRBV4-3 and TRBJ2-2; 16 nucleotides agree with TRBD2. V trimming: 1 base; J trimming: 7 bases; junction bases outside the gene matches: 15. The germline V gene has CDR1 LGHNA and CDR2 YSLEER. The CDR3 is made up of 21 amino acids. CDR3 bases: TGCGCCAGCAGCCAAGCCCCTCTGTCCGGGACTAGCGGGAGGGGTGGCGGGGAGCTGTTTTTT. Its protein is CASSQAPLSGTSGRGGGELFF.

The chain couples TRBV28 to TRBJ1-3; a possible D gene is TRBD1 (6 bases). The germline V and J ends were trimmed by 4 bases and 0 bases, with 10 bases remaining between them. The germline V gene encodes CDR1 MDHEN and CDR2 SYDVKM. The CDR3 covers 15 residues. The CDR3 spells CASSYRASSGNTIYF. The CDR3 DNA reads as TGTGCCAGCAGTTACAGGGCCTCCTCTGGAAACACCATATATTTT.

This clone was detected once. This chain connects TRBV18 to TRBJ2-5, with D tentatively TRBD1 (5 bases). The CDR3 runs 16 residues. Per germline, CDR1 KGHSH and CDR2 LQKENI. V lost 2 bases and J lost 1, with 14 bases in between. CDR3 in DNA: TGTGCCAGCTCACCAAGGATCGGACACCTCCAAGAGACCCAGTACTTC. Translating gives CASSPRIGHLQETQYF.

V and J are TRBV6-2 or TRBV6-3 and TRBJ1-5, with no clear D. The CDR3 covers 15 residues. Germline CDR1 reads MNHEY; CDR2 reads SVGEGT. The V and J ends lost 2 bases and 0 bases respectively, with 8 bases between them. The chain's CDR3 is CASSYVQNSNQPQHF. In DNA, the CDR3 is TGTGCCAGCAGTTACGTACAGAATAGCAATCAGCCCCAGCATTTT.

This chain joins TRBV6-5 and TRBJ2-5, with 9 bases matching TRBD1. V lost 5 bases and J lost 7; bases outside the gene matches: 2. Germline V CDR1 and CDR2: MNHEY, SVGAGI. CDR3 length: 12 amino acids. The CDR3 nucleotides read TGTGCCAGCAGTCGGGGACAGGGGACCCAGTACTTC. The encoded protein is CASSRGQGTQYF.

This chain connects TRBV5-6 to TRBJ1-1, with D hard to call. CDR3 length: 14 amino acids. Trimming pared 2 bases from V and 1 base from J, leaving 9 bases between. The germline gives CDR1 SGHDT, CDR2 YYEEEE. CDR3: CASSFWATNTEAFF. CDR3 bases: TGTGCCAGCAGCTTTTGGGCAACGAACACTGAAGCTTTCTTT.

This sequence joins TRBV5-1 and TRBJ1-2; D not certain. V lost 0 bases, J lost 3 bases, and 12 bases lay in between. From germline, CDR1 is SGHRS and CDR2 YFSETQ. The CDR3 contains 15 residues. The CDR3 is CASSLDGSSYYGYTF. CDR3 in DNA: TGCGCCAGCAGCTTGGACGGGTCCTCATACTATGGCTACACCTTC.

This clone appeared a few times. This chain uses TRBV7-9 with TRBJ1-1; TRBD1 matches 7 bases. The CDR3 runs 13 residues. Germline CDR1 is SEHNR and CDR2 is FQNEAQ (reference sequence). With V trimmed by 5 bases and J by 10 bases, 10 bases remained unmatched. The CDR3, as DNA: TGTGCCAGCAGCCCAGAGACAGGGATGGGAGCTTTCTTT. Translation gives CASSPETGMGAFF.

The chain combines TRBV7-2 with TRBJ2-3; 9 bases map to TRBD2. This CDR3 region has 15 residues. CDR1 and CDR2 (germline): SGHTA, FQGNSA. The J segment lost 4 bases and the V segment lost 5 bases, leaving 7 bases of the junction unmatched. CDR3 DNA sequence: TGTGCCAGCAGCCAAGCGGGAGGCCGACCAGATACGCAGTATTTT. This translates into CASSQAGGRPDTQYF.

This clone has only a few counts. The chain is built from TRBV19 and TRBJ1-1; 8 bases fit TRBD1. Trimming removed 6 bases from V and 1 base from J; junction bases left unmatched: 4. The CDR3 runs 14 residues. Germline V gene lookup returns CDR1 LNHDA and CDR2 SQIVND (reference sequence). The CDR3 loop reads CASRARGPNTEAFF. CDR3 coding DNA: TGTGCCAGTAGGGCCAGGGGGCCGAACACTGAAGCTTTCTTT.

The chain uses TRBV28 and TRBJ2-7; 10 bases align to TRBD1. J was trimmed by 3 bases and V by 5 bases; bases with no gene match: 4. The CDR3 contains 14 residues. CDR1 and CDR2 from the germline V gene are MDHEN and SYDVKM. This CDR3 reads CASSQTGGIYEQYF. The CDR3 DNA follows: TGTGCCAGCAGTCAGACAGGGGGCATCTACGAGCAGTACTTC.

This chain joins TRBV6-1 and TRBJ1-6, with 9 bases lining up with TRBD1. The CDR3 is made up of 17 amino acids. V shed 4 bases, J shed 7 bases, and the junction held 11 bases outside the gene matches. Germline CDR1 and CDR2: MNHNS and SASEGT. CDR3 protein: CASSARQGVNSNSPLHF. DNA of the CDR3: TGTGCCAGCAGTGCCCGACAGGGGGTGAACTCCAATTCACCCCTCCACTTT.

The J gene is TRBJ2-3, the V gene TRBV9; 10 bases are shared with TRBD2. The CDR3 has 20 residues. V shed 3 bases and J 2 bases; nucleotides not matched to a gene: 18. CDR1 and CDR2 (germline): SGDLS, YYNGEE. CDR3 nucleotides: TGTGCCAGCAGCGCGCCCCAATCAACTGCCGGACTAGCGGCCACAGATACGCAGTATTTT. This translates into CASSAPQSTAGLAATDTQYF. Using reference TRBV9 and TRBJ2-3 for the parts outside the CDR3, the full variable domain is DSGVTQTPKHLITATGQRVTLRCSPRSGDLSVYWYQQSLDQGLQFLIQYYNGEERAKGNILERFSAQQFPDLHSELNLSSLELGDSALYFCASSAPQSTAGLAATDTQYFGPGTRLTVL.

The rearrangement uses TRBV29-1 and TRBJ1-1, with 8 positions matching TRBD1. Trimming at V came to 6 bases and at J to 4 bases, leaving 4 bases not matched to a gene. The CDR3 covers 12 residues. Germline loops: CDR1 SQVTM, CDR2 ANQGSEA. CDR3 coding DNA: TGCAGCGTCGACCAGGGGGCCACTGAAGCTTTCTTT. It yields the protein CSVDQGATEAFF.

The chain combines TRBV7-9 with TRBJ2-7, with 7 bases matching TRBD1. The CDR3 runs 14 residues. Germline V gives CDR1 SEHNR, CDR2 FQNEAQ (reference sequence). The junction had 6 bases not matched to a gene; V was cut back by 4 bases and J by 3 bases. The CDR3, as DNA: TGTGCCAGCAGCTCGGACAGGAACTTCTACGAGCAGTACTTC. Amino acid sequence: CASSSDRNFYEQYF.

This chain connects TRBV6-2 or TRBV6-3 to TRBJ2-5, with D possibly being TRBD2 (5 bases). Looked up from germline, CDR1 is MNHEY and CDR2 is SVGEGT. The CDR3 has 13 amino acids. V was shortened by 5 bases and J by 1 base, with 8 bases between the two germline ends. For the CDR3, the DNA is TGTGCCAGCAGTCCAGCGGTCCAAGAGACCCAGTACTTC. It specifies CASSPAVQETQYF.

The J gene is TRBJ1-4, the V gene TRBV5-1, with 8 positions matching TRBD1. The CDR3 spans 17 residues. In germline, CDR1 is SGHRS, CDR2 YFSETQ. Trimming removed 7 bases from V and 4 bases from J; junction bases left unmatched: 15. The CDR3 DNA sequence: TGCGCCAGCCGACAGGGGTCGAGTCGTAGAGGTAATGAAAAACTGTTTTTT. This sequence encodes CASRQGSSRRGNEKLFF.

V and J are TRBV5-5 and TRBJ2-3; TRBD2 aligns across 8 bases. Trimming cost V 2 bases and J 5 bases; bases outside gene matches: 4. The CDR3 is made up of 14 amino acids. Germline lookup yields CDR1 SGHKS and CDR2 YYEKEE (reference sequence). The CDR3 nucleotides read TGTGCCAGCAGCTTAGTAGCGGGAAGAGATACGCAGTATTTT. Its translation is CASSLVAGRDTQYF.

This sequence joins TRBV5-1 and TRBJ1-6; 9 bases are a match to TRBD1. The CDR3 is made up of 15 amino acids. The V gene's germline CDR1 is SGHRS and CDR2 YFSETQ. V gave up 2 bases and J gave up 7 bases; unmatched junction bases: 4. CDR3 sequence: CASSFGDRENSPLHF. The CDR3 DNA sequence: TGCGCCAGCAGCTTTGGGGACAGGGAGAATTCACCCCTCCACTTT.